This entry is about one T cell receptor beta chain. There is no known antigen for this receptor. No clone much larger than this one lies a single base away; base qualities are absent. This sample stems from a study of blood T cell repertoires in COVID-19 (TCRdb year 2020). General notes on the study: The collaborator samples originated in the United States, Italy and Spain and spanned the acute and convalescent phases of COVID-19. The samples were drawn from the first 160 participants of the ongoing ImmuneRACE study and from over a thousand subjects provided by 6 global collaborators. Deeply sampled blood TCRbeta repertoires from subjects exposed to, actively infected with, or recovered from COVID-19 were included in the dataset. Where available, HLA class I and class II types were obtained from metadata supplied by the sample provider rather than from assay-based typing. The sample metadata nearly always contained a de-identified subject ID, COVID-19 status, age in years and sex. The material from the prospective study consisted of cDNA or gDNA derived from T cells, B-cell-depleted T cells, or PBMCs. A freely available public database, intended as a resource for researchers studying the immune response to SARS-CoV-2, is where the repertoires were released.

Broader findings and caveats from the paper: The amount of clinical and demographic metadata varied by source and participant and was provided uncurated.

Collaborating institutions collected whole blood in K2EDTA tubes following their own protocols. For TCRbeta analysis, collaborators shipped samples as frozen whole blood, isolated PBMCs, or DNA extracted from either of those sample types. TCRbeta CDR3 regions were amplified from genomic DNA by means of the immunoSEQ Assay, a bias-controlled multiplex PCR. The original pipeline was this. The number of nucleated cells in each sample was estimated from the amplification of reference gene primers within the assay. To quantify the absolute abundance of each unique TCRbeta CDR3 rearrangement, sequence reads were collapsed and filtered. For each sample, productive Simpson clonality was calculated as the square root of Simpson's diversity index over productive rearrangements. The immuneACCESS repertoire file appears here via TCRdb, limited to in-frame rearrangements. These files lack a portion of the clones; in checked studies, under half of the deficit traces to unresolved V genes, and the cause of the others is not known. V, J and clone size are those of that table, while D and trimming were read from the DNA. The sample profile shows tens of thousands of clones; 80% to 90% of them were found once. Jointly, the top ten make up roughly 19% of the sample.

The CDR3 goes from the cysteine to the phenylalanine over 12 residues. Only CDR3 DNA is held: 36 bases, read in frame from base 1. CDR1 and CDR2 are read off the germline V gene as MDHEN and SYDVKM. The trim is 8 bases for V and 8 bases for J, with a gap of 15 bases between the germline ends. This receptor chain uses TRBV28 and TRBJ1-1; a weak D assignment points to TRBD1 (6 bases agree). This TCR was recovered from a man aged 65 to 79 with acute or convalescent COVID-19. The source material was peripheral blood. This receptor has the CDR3 CASQVRRGEAFF. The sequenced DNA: TGTGCCAGCCAGGTTAGAAGGGGGGAAGCTTTCTTT. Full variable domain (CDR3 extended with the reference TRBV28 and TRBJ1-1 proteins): DVKVTQSSRYLVKRTGEKVFLECVQDMDHENMFWYRQDPGLGLRLIYFSYDVKMKEKGDIPEGYSVSREKKERFSLILESASTNQTSMYLCASQVRRGEAFFGQGTRLTVV.